Sequencing of this T cell receptor (beta chain) was carried out in a study of cytomegalovirus exposure and HLA in healthy donors. The method was immunoSEQ multiplex PCR; TCRdb's version includes in-frame clones alone and lacks a portion of them. The sample holds around 60,000 clones, under 95% seen once. The CDR3 has 17 residues. Germline values: CDR1 SGHDN, CDR2 FVKESK. V lost 4 bases, J lost 8 bases, and 13 bases stayed unmatched. This sequence joins TRBV14 and TRBJ2-1; the match to TRBD1 covers 11 bases. The material sequenced was PBMCs. The TCR originated in a woman aged 18-29 years in good health and CMV-seronegative. The CDR3 here is CASSPGGQGARGYEQFF. In DNA, the CDR3 is TGTGCCAGCAGCCCCGGAGGACAGGGGGCCCGTGGTTATGAGCAGTTCTTC.